The present TCR beta chain was sequenced within a study of technical replicates of blood from a handful of donors. Sequenced by immunoSEQ multiplex PCR; TCRdb stores in-frame clones only, minus some. Of over 50,000 clones listed, around 97% were seen once; the top ten hold approximately 0.21%. Trimming stripped 4 bases from V and 1 base from J, with 13 bases between. There are 15 residues in the CDR3. Germline assignment: CDR1 SGHDN and CDR2 FVKESK. The genes are TRBV14 and TRBJ1-1; D is unresolved. The TCR originated in a human donor in good health. Sequenced material: T cells isolated from PBMCs. CDR3 protein: CASSLSRRWNTEAFF. The CDR3 DNA is TGTGCCAGCAGCCTATCTCGGCGGTGGAACACTGAAGCTTTCTTT. Using reference TRBV14 and TRBJ1-1 for the parts outside the CDR3, the full variable domain is EAGVTQFPSHSVIEKGQTVTLRCDPISGHDNLYWYRRVMGKEIKFLLHFVKESKQDESGMPNNRFLAERTGGTYSTLKVQPAELEDSGVYFCASSLSRRWNTEAFFGQGTRLTVV.